This T cell receptor beta chain was captured in a study of early T cells in non-severe SARS-CoV-2 infection (dated by TCRdb to about 2021). In terms of the full investigation: TCR sequencing used bulk RNA from unsorted whole blood, so alpha and beta chains could not be paired.

What the study reported, not specific to this receptor: VDJdb matching was skewed toward anti-spike CD8 responses and likely underestimated virus-specific expansions by missing private and CD4 specificities.

This was a case-control study nested in a cohort of healthcare workers in London, UK, who had nasopharyngeal swab PCR tests and blood samples taken every week. Healthcare workers were enrolled in the week of the UK lockdown, from 23 to 31 March 2020, and were followed every week for up to roughly 15 weeks. Details on this clonotype: The antigen it binds to is not known. Base quality data are lacking; no much larger clone is found one base away.

The CDR1 and CDR2 encoded by the germline V gene are SGHVS and FQNEAQ. There are 13 amino acids in the CDR3, from cysteine to phenylalanine inclusive. Solely the CDR3 DNA is kept, with 39 bases framed from the first base. A distance of 9 bases separates the germline ends of V and J, which lose 0 bases and 9 bases respectively. Library preparation was by 5' RACE. Sequencing was performed on a NextSeq 500. To correct for sequencing error and PCR bias, the TCR library protocol tagged individual cDNA molecules with unique molecular identifiers. Both TCR alpha and beta chains were sequenced, and tight co-correlation was observed between alpha and beta sequence abundances in each sample. The source study handled its data this way. Decombinator V4 was used to perform V gene, J gene and CDR3 annotation of TCR sequences. Expanded TCRs were defined as changing significantly between any two time points under a Poisson model with p below 0.0001. TCR abundances were normalised to the total number of TCRs sequenced per sample and expressed as counts per million. TRAV1-2 paired with TRAJ12, TRAJ20 or TRAJ33 defined MAIT TCRs, while TRAV10 paired with TRAJ18 defined iNKT TCRs. VDJdb, accessed on 1 November 2021, was searched for TCRs annotated for CMV, EBV and SARS-CoV-2, and TCRs annotated for more than one antigen were excluded. Through fastp at Q25 and MiXCR, TCRdb rebuilt clones from the public reads, retaining in-frame beta chains. Records with the same CDR3 protein are collapsed into one entry carrying the most frequent genes and DNA. TCRdb assigned the V and J calls; the authors' analysis was not used. This sample comprises roughly 70,000 distinct CDR3 sequences, 20% to 25% of them detected only once. The ten biggest clones cover about 17% of the sample.

The sample here was whole blood, taken at baseline. The TCR originated in an adult who was a healthcare worker with PCR-confirmed SARS-CoV-2 infection or an uninfected control (not recorded which). The receptor chain draws on TRBV7-8 and TRBJ2-1, with the D gene not confidently named. The CDR3 is CASSLAVSVEQFF. The nucleotide sequence is given as TGTGCCAGCAGCTTAGCGGTGAGCGTTGAGCAGTTCTTC.